One and the same sample provided the 13 T cell receptor beta chains below, sequenced in a study of blood T cell repertoires in COVID-19. Libraries were prepared by immunoSEQ multiplex PCR; TCRdb keeps only in-frame clonotypes and omits some of them. The top ten hold approximately 1.5% of the sample, which has around 300,000 clones, 89% seen once. The sample was PBMCs or T cells enriched from blood (not recorded which). These receptors all come from a woman aged 40 to 55 who had recovered from COVID-19.

The chain employs TRBV5-1 and TRBJ2-3, with D possibly matching TRBD1 (6 bases). The V gene's germline CDR1 is SGHRS and CDR2 YFSETQ. V was trimmed by 4 bases and J by 2 bases, leaving 11 bases between them. The CDR3 runs 14 residues. CDR3 protein: CASSAQGDTDTQYF. The CDR3 region has the DNA TGCGCCAGCAGCGCACAGGGAGACACAGATACGCAGTATTTT. The whole variable domain, remainder taken from reference TRBV5-1 and TRBJ2-3, is KAGVTQTPRYLIKTRGQQVTLSCSPISGHRSVSWYQQTPGQGLQFLFEYFSETQRNKGNFPGRFSGRQFSNSRSEMNVSTLELGDSALYLCASSAQGDTDTQYFGPGTRLTVL.

The rearrangement links TRBV3-1 (or the pseudogene TRBV3-2) to TRBJ2-1, with no clear D. There are 15 residues in the CDR3. V lost 0 bases and J 2 bases, leaving 8 bases between the germline ends. Germline-derived CDR1 and CDR2 are LGHDT and YNNKEL (reference sequence). CDR3 protein: CASSQDVYPYNEQFF. For the CDR3, the DNA is TGTGCCAGCAGCCAAGATGTCTACCCCTACAATGAGCAGTTCTTC.

This clone has a single count. CDR3 sequence: CASSLGGSNYGYTF. CDR3 nucleotides: TGTGCCAGCAGCTTAGGCGGTTCTAACTATGGCTACACCTTC. The gene calls are TRBV7-2 and TRBJ1-2; D is ambiguous. V lost 1 base to trimming and J lost 0 bases, with 6 bases between them. Germline V gene lookup returns CDR1 SGHTA and CDR2 FQGNSA. The CDR3 spans 14 residues.

The genes are TRBV10-3 and TRBJ1-1; D possibly corresponds to TRBD1 (6 bases). V lost 6 bases to trimming and J lost 3 bases, with 14 bases between them. The CDR3 runs 14 residues. Germline values: CDR1 ENHRY, CDR2 SYGVKD. Here the CDR3 DNA reads TGTGCCATCAGCGCCGCACAGGGATACACTGAAGCTTTCTTT. It translates to CAISAAQGYTEAFF.

This rearrangement joins TRBV7-2 to TRBJ1-1; no clear D gene. CDR1 is SGHTA and CDR2 is FQGNSA in the germline V gene. CDR3 size: 13 residues. The ends were cut back, 1 base at V and 4 bases at J, with 7 bases in the middle. The CDR3 here is CASSLGGLTEAFF. In nucleotides, the CDR3 is TGTGCCAGCAGCTTAGGAGGTCTCACTGAAGCTTTCTTT.

V and J are TRBV18 and TRBJ2-7; 9 nucleotides agree with TRBD2. CDR3 length: 15 amino acids. The ends lost 4 bases at V and 1 base at J; junction bases unmatched: 5. The germline gives CDR1 KGHSH, CDR2 LQKENI. In DNA, the CDR3 is TGTGCCAGCTCACACCGGCTAGCGGGGTCCTACGAGCAGTACTTC. Protein sequence: CASSHRLAGSYEQYF.

A remark on this clone: At the DNA level, this CDR3 is encoded by other sequences in the same sample as well. The chain links TRBV19 to TRBJ1-5; 9 nucleotides line up with TRBD1. The CDR3 runs 13 residues. Germline-derived CDR1 and CDR2 are LNHDA and SQIVND (reference sequence). Losses at the gene ends were 6 bases for V and 6 bases for J; bases not matched to a gene: 3. The CDR3 region is CASRDRGGQPQHF. The CDR3 bases are TGTGCCAGTAGGGACAGGGGCGGTCAGCCCCAGCATTTT.

The DNA for the CDR3 is TGTGCCAGCAGCTTGGGGCGGGAGGGCCGCGGAGAGTTCTTC. It is translated as CASSLGREGRGEFF. This chain links TRBV7-2 with TRBJ2-1; the match to TRBD2 covers 9 bases. Germline V CDR1 and CDR2: SGHTA, FQGNSA. The CDR3 runs 14 residues. Losses at the gene ends were 3 bases for V and 14 bases for J; bases not matched to a gene: 11.

The gene calls are TRBV30 and TRBJ1-2, with D unclear. This CDR3 is built from 13 residues. Germline lookup yields CDR1 GTSNPN and CDR2 SVGIG (reference sequence). The V and J ends lost 3 bases and 2 bases respectively, with 10 bases between them. The DNA for the CDR3 is TGTGCCTGGAGCCGGGATAACAACTATGGCTACACCTTC. It is translated as CAWSRDNNYGYTF.

The chain carries TRBV18 and TRBJ2-7; D may be TRBD1 (6 bases). CDR3 length: 13 residues. The V gene's germline CDR1 is KGHSH and CDR2 LQKENI. Between the trimmed V and J ends, which lost 1 base and 5 bases, there was a span of 9 bases. The CDR3 here is CASSPHRAHEQYF. The CDR3 nucleotides are TGTGCCAGCTCACCACACAGGGCCCACGAGCAGTACTTC.

In its sample, this clone was seen once. The chain couples TRBV9 to TRBJ1-4; TRBD1 is a possible D gene (5 bases). Trimming pared 0 bases from V and 6 bases from J, leaving 12 bases between. From germline, CDR1 is SGDLS and CDR2 YYNGEE. The CDR3 spans 15 residues. CDR3 loop: CASSVVGALDEKLFF. CDR3 coding DNA: TGTGCCAGCAGCGTAGTAGGGGCGTTGGATGAAAAACTGTTTTTT.

This chain joins TRBV5-6 and TRBJ2-3; TRBD1 matches at 9 bases. Germline V lookup: CDR1 SGHDT, CDR2 YYEEEE. The CDR3 length is 15 residues. The ends lost 4 bases at V and 5 bases at J; junction bases unmatched: 8. The CDR3 nucleotides are TGTGCCAGCAGCACCATCGGACAGGGGTTAGATACGCAGTATTTT. Translating gives CASSTIGQGLDTQYF.

The rearrangement uses TRBV6-6 and TRBJ2-7; D not resolved. The CDR3 sequence is 12 residues long. Germline V gene sequence: CDR1 MNHNY, CDR2 SVGAGI (reference sequence). V was trimmed by 4 bases and J by 2 bases, leaving 6 bases between them. The CDR3 loop reads CASSLEAYEQYF. The CDR3 nucleotides read TGTGCCAGCAGTTTAGAAGCCTACGAGCAGTACTTC.